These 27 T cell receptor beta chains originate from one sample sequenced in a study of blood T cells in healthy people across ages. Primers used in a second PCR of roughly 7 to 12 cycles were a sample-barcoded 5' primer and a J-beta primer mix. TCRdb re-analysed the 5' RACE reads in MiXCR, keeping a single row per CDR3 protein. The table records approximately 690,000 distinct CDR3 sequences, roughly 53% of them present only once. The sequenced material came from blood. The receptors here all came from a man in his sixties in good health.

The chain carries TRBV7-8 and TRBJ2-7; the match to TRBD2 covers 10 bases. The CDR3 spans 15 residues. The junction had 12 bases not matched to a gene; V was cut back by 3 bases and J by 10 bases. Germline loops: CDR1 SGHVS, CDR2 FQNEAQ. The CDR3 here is CASSFGAGGPCSQYF. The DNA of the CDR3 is TGTGCCAGCAGCTTTGGAGCGGGGGGGCCCTGTTCCCAGTACTTC. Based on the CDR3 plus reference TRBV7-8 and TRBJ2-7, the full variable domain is GAGVSQSPRYKVAKRGQDVALRCDPISGHVSLFWYQQALGQGPEFLTYFQNEAQLDKSGLPSDRFFAERPEGSVSTLKIQRTQQEDSAVYLCASSFGAGGPCSQYFGPGTRLTVT.

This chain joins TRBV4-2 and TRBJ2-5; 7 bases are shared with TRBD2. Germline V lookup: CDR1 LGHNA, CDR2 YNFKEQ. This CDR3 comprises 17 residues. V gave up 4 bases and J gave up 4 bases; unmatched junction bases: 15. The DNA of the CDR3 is TGTGCCAGCAGCCTAAGAGGAGGTGGGGGGGATAGAGAGACCCAGTACTTC. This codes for CASSLRGGGGDRETQYF.

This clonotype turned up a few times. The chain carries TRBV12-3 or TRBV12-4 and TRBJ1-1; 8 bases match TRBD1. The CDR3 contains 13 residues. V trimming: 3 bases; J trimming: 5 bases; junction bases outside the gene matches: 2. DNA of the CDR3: TGTGCCAGCAGTTTGGACAGGGTGACTGAAGCTTTCTTT. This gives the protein CASSLDRVTEAFF.

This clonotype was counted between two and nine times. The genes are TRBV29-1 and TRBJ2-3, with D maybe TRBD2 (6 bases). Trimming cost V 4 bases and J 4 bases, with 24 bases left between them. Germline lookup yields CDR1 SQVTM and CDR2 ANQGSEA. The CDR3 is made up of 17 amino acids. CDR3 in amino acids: CSVVRVGSAGPPDTQYF. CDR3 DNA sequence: TGCAGCGTTGTCCGAGTGGGCTCTGCGGGACCGCCAGATACGCAGTATTTT.

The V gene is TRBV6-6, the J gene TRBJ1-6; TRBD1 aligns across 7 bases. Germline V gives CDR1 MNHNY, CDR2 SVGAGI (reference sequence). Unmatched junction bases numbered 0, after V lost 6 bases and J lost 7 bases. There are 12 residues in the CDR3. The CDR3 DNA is TGTGCCAGCAGGGACAGGAATTCACCCCTCCACTTT. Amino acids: CASRDRNSPLHF.

The CDR3 region has the DNA TGTGCCAGCAGGACAGCGGGGCCAAAAGGAGAGACCCAGTACTTC. It translates to CASRTAGPKGETQYF. V gene TRBV27 combines with J gene TRBJ2-5, with TRBD2 matching over 7 bases. The CDR3 is 15 residues long. Germline V gene data show CDR1 as MNHEY and CDR2 as SMNVEV (reference sequence). Trimming cost V 6 bases and J 4 bases; bases outside gene matches: 11.

CDR3 in amino acids: CASSSPQYEQYF. The CDR3 nucleotides read TGTGCCAGCAGTTCCCCGCAGTACGAGCAGTACTTC. The V gene is TRBV27, the J gene TRBJ2-7; D unresolved. Germline CDR1 is MNHEY and CDR2 is SMNVEV (reference sequence). Trimming shortened V by 4 bases and J by 4 bases, and 8 bases separated the two germline ends. This CDR3 region has 12 residues.

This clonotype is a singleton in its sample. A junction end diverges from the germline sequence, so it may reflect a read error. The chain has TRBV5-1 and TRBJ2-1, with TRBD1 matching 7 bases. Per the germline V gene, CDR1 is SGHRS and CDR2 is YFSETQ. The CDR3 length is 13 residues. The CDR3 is CASGRDSYSEQFF. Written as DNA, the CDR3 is TGCGCCAGCGGCAGGGACAGCTACAGTGAGCAGTTCTTC.

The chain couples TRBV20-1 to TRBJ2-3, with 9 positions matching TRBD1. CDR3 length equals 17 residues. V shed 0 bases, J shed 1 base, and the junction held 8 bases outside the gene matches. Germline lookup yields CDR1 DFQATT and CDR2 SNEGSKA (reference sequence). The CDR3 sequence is CSARERLTGGGTDTQYF. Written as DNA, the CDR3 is TGCAGTGCTAGAGAGCGGCTGACAGGGGGTGGCACAGATACGCAGTATTTT.

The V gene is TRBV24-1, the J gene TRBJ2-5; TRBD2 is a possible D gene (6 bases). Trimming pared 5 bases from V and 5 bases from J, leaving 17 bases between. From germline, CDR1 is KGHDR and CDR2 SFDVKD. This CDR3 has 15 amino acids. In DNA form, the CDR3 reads TGTGCCACCAGTGCCGCGGGATCCTTGGGGGAGACCCAGTACTTC. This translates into CATSAAGSLGETQYF.

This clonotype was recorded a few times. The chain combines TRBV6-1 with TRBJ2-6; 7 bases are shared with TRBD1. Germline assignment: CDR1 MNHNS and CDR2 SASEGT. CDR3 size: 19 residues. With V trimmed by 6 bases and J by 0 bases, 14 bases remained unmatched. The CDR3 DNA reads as TGTGCCAGCAGCCACCAAGGGGGCAGTCGGCTCTCTGGGGCCAACGTCCTGACTTTC. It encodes CASSHQGGSRLSGANVLTF.

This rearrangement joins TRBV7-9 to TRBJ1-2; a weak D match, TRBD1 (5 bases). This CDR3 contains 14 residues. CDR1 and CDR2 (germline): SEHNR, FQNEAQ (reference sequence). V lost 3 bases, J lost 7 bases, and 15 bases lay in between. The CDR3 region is CASSFGTALGGYTF. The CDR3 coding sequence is TGTGCCAGCAGCTTTGGGACCGCTCTTGGTGGCTACACCTTC.

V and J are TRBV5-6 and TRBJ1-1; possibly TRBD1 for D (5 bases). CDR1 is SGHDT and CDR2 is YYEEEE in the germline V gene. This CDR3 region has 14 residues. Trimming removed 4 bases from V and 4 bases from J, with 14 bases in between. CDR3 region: CASSPQRRGTEAFF. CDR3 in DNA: TGTGCCAGCAGCCCCCAGCGAAGGGGCACTGAAGCTTTCTTT.

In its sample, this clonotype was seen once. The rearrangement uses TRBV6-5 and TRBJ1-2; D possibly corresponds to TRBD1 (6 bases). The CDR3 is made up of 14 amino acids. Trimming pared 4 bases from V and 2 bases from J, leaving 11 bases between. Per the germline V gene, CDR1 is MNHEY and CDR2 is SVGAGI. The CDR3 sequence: CASSSRTVNYGYTF. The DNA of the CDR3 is TGTGCCAGCAGTTCTCGGACAGTCAACTATGGCTACACCTTC.

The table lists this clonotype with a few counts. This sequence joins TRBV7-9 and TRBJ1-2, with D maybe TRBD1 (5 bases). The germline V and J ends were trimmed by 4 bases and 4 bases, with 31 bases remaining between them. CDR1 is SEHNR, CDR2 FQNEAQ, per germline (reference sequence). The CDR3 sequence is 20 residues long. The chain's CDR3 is CASSSSRGDKAGRPLYGYTF. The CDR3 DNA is TGTGCCAGCAGCTCCTCAAGGGGAGACAAGGCTGGTCGCCCTCTCTATGGCTACACCTTC.

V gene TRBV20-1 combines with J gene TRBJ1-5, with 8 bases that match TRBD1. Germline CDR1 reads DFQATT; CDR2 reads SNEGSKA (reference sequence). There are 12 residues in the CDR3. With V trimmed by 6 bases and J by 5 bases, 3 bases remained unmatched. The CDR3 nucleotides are TGCAGTGCCGAGACAGGGGATCAGCCCCAGCATTTT. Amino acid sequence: CSAETGDQPQHF.

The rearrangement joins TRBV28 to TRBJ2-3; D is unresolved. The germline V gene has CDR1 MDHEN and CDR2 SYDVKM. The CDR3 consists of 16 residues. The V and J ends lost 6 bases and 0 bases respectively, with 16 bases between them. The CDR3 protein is CASRTPVGMSTDTQYF. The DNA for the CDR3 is TGTGCCAGCAGGACCCCGGTGGGAATGAGCACAGATACGCAGTATTTT. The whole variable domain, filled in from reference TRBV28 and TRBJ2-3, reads DVKVTQSSRYLVKRTGEKVFLECVQDMDHENMFWYRQDPGLGLRLIYFSYDVKMKEKGDIPEGYSVSREKKERFSLILESASTNQTSMYLCASRTPVGMSTDTQYFGPGTRLTVL.

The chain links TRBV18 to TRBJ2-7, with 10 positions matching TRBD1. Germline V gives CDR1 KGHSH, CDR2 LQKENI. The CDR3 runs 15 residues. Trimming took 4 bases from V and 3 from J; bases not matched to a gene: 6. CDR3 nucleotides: TGTGCCAGCTCACACCGGGACAGGGGAAGCTACGAGCAGTACTTC. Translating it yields CASSHRDRGSYEQYF.

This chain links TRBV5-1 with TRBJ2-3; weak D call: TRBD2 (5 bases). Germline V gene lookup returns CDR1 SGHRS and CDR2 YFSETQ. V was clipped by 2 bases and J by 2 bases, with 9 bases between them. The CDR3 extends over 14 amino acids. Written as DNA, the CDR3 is TGCGCCAGCAGCTTAACGGGGAACACAGATACGCAGTATTTT. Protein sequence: CASSLTGNTDTQYF.

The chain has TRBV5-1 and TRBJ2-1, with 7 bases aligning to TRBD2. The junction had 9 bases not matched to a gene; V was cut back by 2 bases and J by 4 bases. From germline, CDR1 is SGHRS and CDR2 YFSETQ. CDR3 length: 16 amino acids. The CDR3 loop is CASSLRGLAEYNEQFF. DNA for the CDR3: TGCGCCAGCAGCTTAAGAGGCCTAGCGGAATACAATGAGCAGTTCTTC.

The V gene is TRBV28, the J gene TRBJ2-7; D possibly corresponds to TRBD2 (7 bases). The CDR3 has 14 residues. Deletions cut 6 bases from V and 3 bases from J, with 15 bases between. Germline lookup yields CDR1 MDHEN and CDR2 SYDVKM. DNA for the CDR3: TGTGCCAGCAGGAAGACGGGGGGCAACTACGAGCAGTACTTC. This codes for CASRKTGGNYEQYF.

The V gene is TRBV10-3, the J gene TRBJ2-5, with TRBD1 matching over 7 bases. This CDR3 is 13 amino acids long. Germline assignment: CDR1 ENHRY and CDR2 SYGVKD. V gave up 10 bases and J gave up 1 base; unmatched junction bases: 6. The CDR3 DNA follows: TGTGCCAGCAAAGGGGGCCCCCAAGAGACCCAGTACTTC. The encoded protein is CASKGGPQETQYF.

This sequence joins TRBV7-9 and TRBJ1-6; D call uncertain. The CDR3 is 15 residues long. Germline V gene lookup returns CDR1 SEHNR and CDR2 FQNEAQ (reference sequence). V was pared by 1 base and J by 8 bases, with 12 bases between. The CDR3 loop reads CASSLDGGDHSPLHF. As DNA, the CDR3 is TGTGCCAGCAGCTTAGACGGTGGCGATCATTCACCCCTCCACTTT.

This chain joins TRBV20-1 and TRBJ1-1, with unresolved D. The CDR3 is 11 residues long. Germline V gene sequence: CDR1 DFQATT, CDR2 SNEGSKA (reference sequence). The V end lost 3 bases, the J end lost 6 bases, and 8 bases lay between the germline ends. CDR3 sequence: CSASQDAEAFF. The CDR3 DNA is TGCAGTGCTAGTCAGGACGCTGAAGCTTTCTTT.

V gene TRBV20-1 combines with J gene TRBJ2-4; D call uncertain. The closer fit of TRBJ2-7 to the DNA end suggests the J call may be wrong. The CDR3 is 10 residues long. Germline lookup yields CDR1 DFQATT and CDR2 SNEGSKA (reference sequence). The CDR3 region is CSASDYEQYF. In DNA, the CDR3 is TGCAGTGCTAGCGACTACGAGCAGTACTTC.

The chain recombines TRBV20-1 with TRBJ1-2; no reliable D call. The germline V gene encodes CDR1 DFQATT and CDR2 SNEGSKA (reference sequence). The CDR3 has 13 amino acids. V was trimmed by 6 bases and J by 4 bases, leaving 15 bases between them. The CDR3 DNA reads TGCAGTGCCGCTAACGGGGTCGGCTATGGCTACACCTTC. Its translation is CSAANGVGYGYTF.

The CDR3 nucleotides are TGTGCCAGCAGTTACGGCCGACTAGCGGGACGTGCAGATACGCAGTATTTT. Encoded protein: CASSYGRLAGRADTQYF. J is TRBJ2-3 and V is TRBV12-3 or TRBV12-4; 11 bases line up with TRBD2. With 4 bases clipped from V and 4 bases from J, the junction kept 10 bases outside the gene matches. This CDR3 has 17 residues.